The rows below give T cell receptor beta chains drawn from one sample of a study of blood T cell repertoires in COVID-19. Sequencing was performed with immunoSEQ multiplex PCR; in TCRdb, only in-frame clones are kept and a portion is missing. Here the sample spans 150,000 or so clones, 75% to 90% being singletons. The sample was peripheral blood. All receptors derive from a human donor with acute or convalescent COVID-19. The donor label of this sample is uncertain. CDR3s include the opening cysteine and the closing phenylalanine or tryptophan. D genes are given only for firm matches.

d_gene | v_gene | CDR3aa
TRBD1 | TRBV4-2 | CASSQSPDRAQPQHF
NA | TRBV5-1 | CASRVQRRDEQFF
TRBD1 | TRBV18 | CASSPGAGTGSTEAFF
NA | TRBV11-3 | CASSFSSSEQYF
TRBD2 | TRBV15 | CATSLTPSGVADTQYF
TRBD1 | TRBV29-1 | CSVLQGRKLFF
TRBD1 | TRBV6-2/TRBV6-3 | CASSFPGQGAAQPQHF
NA | TRBV14 | CASSQGDGVYGYTF
NA | TRBV7-2 | CASSRGSGNTGELFF
TRBD1 | TRBV18 | CASSDIDREGTDTQYF
TRBD1 | TRBV6-5 | CASSYGTAGSYGYTF
NA | TRBV21-1 | CASSNYRTGSSHEQYF
TRBD2 | TRBV9 | CASSEQGGGELFF
TRBD1 | TRBV12-5 | CASGPSGGGGSPLHF
NA | TRBV19 | CASSMEGFHGNTIYF
TRBD1 | TRBV12-3/TRBV12-4 | CASSLGQGIGYTF
NA | TRBV18 | CAGTGPGQQETQYF
NA | TRBV6-5 | CASSIHRASGNTIYF
NA | TRBV11-2 | CASSLVTDPKSPLHF
NA | TRBV3-1/TRBV3-2 | CASSQGTVALHF
TRBD1 | TRBV24-1 | CATSDSPHLWTGGMNTEAFF
TRBD1 | TRBV30 | CACPSLGTGGHGYTF
TRBD2 | TRBV28 | CASSDPQAGGRPAGELFF
NA | TRBV5-4 | CASSLPNGGGGNYGYTF
NA | TRBV20-1 | CSASLGTNYGYTF
NA | TRBV6-1 | CASYEGTLPQGTEAFF
NA | TRBV29-1 | CSVRDIGAEAFF
TRBD1 | TRBV6-5 | CASSGTGNQPQHF
TRBD2 | TRBV28 | CATNPLGRGIDTGELFF